This T cell receptor beta chain appears in the sequencing data of a study of naive and memory T cell subsets. An equimolar mix of two oligonucleotides served as the beta constant-region primer for TRBC1 and TRBC2. TCRdb re-called the UMI-ligation and nested PCR reads through MiXCR, storing one row per CDR3 protein. The data contain around 160,000 distinct CDR3 sequences, 15% to 20% of them seen just once; the ten biggest clones take up 0.14%. The CDR3 runs 13 residues. Germline-derived CDR1 and CDR2 are MNHEY and SMNVEV (reference sequence). V was shortened by 5 bases and J by 5 bases, with 12 bases between the two germline ends.

This sequence originates from a human donor in good health. V gene TRBV27 combines with J gene TRBJ1-1; D perhaps matches TRBD1 (6 bases). The sequenced material came from naive CD4+ T cells from blood. This chain's CDR3 is CASSRGARTEAFF. The CDR3 DNA reads TGTGCCAGCAGTCGGGGGGCTAGAACTGAAGCTTTCTTT.